One and the same sample provided the 22 T cell receptor beta chains below, sequenced in a study of PD-L1 blockade in urothelial cancer. Time point specified: pretreatment peripheral blood. Assay: immunoSEQ multiplex PCR; the TCRdb copy retains only in-frame clones and omits some. The table shows around 100,000 clones, with about 90% occurring only once. The source was PBMCs, collected around atezolizumab (anti-PD-L1) treatment. The receptors originated from a man aged 55 to 70 with urothelial cancer.

The V gene is TRBV27, the J gene TRBJ2-3; 11 nucleotides align to TRBD2. V shed 9 bases, J shed 0 bases, and the junction held 11 bases outside the gene matches. The CDR3 has 17 amino acids. CDR1 is MNHEY and CDR2 is SMNVEV in the germline V gene (reference sequence). CDR3 protein: CASATSGDPTSTDTQYF. Here the CDR3 DNA reads TGTGCCAGTGCGACTAGCGGGGATCCAACTAGCACAGATACGCAGTATTTT.

The chain combines TRBV5-1 with TRBJ2-5, with D perhaps matching TRBD1 (5 bases). CDR3 size: 14 residues. Germline lookup yields CDR1 SGHRS and CDR2 YFSETQ. Trimming removed 2 bases at V and 4 bases at J, with 12 bases between. The CDR3 region has the DNA TGCGCCAGCAGCTTTCAGGGTTCTCGAGAGACCCAGTACTTC. Amino acid sequence: CASSFQGSRETQYF.

This chain uses TRBV9 with TRBJ1-5; 11 bases are shared with TRBD1. The junction had 7 bases not matched to a gene; V was cut back by 3 bases and J by 5 bases. Germline V CDR1 and CDR2: SGDLS, YYNGEE. The CDR3 is made up of 16 amino acids. CDR3 sequence: CASSARWGQGDQPQHF. The CDR3 bases are TGTGCCAGCAGCGCACGATGGGGACAGGGGGATCAGCCCCAGCATTTT. Drawing the rest from reference TRBV9 and TRBJ1-5, the complete variable domain is DSGVTQTPKHLITATGQRVTLRCSPRSGDLSVYWYQQSLDQGLQFLIQYYNGEERAKGNILERFSAQQFPDLHSELNLSSLELGDSALYFCASSARWGQGDQPQHFGDGTRLSIL.

The genes are TRBV7-2 and TRBJ2-3; TRBD2 aligns across 11 bases. Germline loops: CDR1 SGHTA, CDR2 FQGNSA. V lost 2 bases and J lost 8; bases outside the gene matches: 9. CDR3 length: 16 amino acids. In nucleotides, the CDR3 is TGTGCCAGCAGCTTATCCCTAGCGGGGGGACACCGTACGCAGTATTTT. Translating gives CASSLSLAGGHRTQYF.

J is TRBJ2-5 and V is TRBV10-1; possible D gene TRBD1, 6 bases. V shed 0 bases and J shed 2 bases, with 7 bases lying between them. Germline V CDR1 and CDR2: WNHNN, SYGVQD (reference sequence). This CDR3 contains 14 residues. The CDR3 spells CASSESGAQETQYF. DNA for the CDR3: TGCGCCAGCAGTGAGTCGGGGGCTCAAGAGACCCAGTACTTC.

The chain couples TRBV5-1 to TRBJ2-4; D remains unclear. Germline-derived CDR1 and CDR2 are SGHRS and YFSETQ. The CDR3 totals 15 residues. The V end was cut by 2 bases, the J end by 1 base, with 10 bases between. CDR3 coding DNA: TGCGCCAGCAGCTTAATTCCACGGGCCAAAAACATTCAGTACTTC. Residues: CASSLIPRAKNIQYF.

The chain joins TRBV30 to TRBJ1-6; D is possibly TRBD1 (6 bases). The CDR3 length is 14 residues. CDR1 is GTSNPN and CDR2 is SVGIG in the germline V gene (reference sequence). The V end was cut by 1 base, the J end by 10 bases, with 14 bases between. This chain's CDR3 is CAWSGGRGGSPLHF. The CDR3 region has the DNA TGTGCCTGGAGTGGTGGGAGGGGGGGATCACCCCTCCACTTT.

This clone showed up just once. V gene TRBV5-8 combines with J gene TRBJ2-2, with 9 bases identical to TRBD2. Germline trimming cut 4 bases from V and 5 bases from J; bases unmatched to any gene: 15. Germline V lookup: CDR1 SGHTS, CDR2 YDEGEE. This CDR3 has 18 residues. For the CDR3, the DNA is TGTGCCAGCAGCCCGTCACCAATAGCGGGGGTTTTTACCGGGGAGCTGTTTTTT. Protein sequence: CASSPSPIAGVFTGELFF.

The J gene is TRBJ2-1, the V gene TRBV6-4; weak D call: TRBD2 (6 bases). Trimming took off 6 bases at V and 10 bases at J, with 16 bases between the two ends. CDR1 MRHNA and CDR2 SNTAGT come from the germline V gene. CDR3 size: 13 residues. CDR3 coding DNA: TGTGCCAGCAGAGGACTACCGTTGAGGGAGCAGTTCTTC. This sequence encodes CASRGLPLREQFF.

This clone was picked up one time. This chain joins TRBV15 and TRBJ2-3; 15 nucleotides align to TRBD2. The CDR3 runs 18 residues. Germline values: CDR1 LNHNV, CDR2 YYDKDF (reference sequence). V was clipped by 4 bases and J by 6 bases; unmatched bases: 11. The CDR3 is CATSTLRTSGGAGDTQYF. CDR3 nucleotide sequence: TGTGCCACCAGCACCCTCCGGACTAGCGGGGGGGCGGGGGATACGCAGTATTTT.

This clone was seen once. The chain joins TRBV4-2 to TRBJ2-2; perhaps TRBD2 as D (5 bases). Germline CDR1 and CDR2: LGHNA and YNFKEQ. Trimming removed 5 bases from V and 4 bases from J, with 11 bases in between. The CDR3 runs to 14 residues. The CDR3 spells CASSERERTGELFF. The CDR3 DNA sequence: TGTGCCAGCAGCGAAAGGGAGCGCACCGGGGAGCTGTTTTTT.

The V gene is TRBV19, the J gene TRBJ2-1; 8 positions agree with TRBD2. Germline trimming cut 1 base from V and 4 bases from J; bases unmatched to any gene: 6. This CDR3 is 16 amino acids long. Germline CDR1 reads LNHDA; CDR2 reads SQIVND (reference sequence). As DNA, the CDR3 is TGTGCCAGTAGTATAGGCGGGGGGCCCCTTTACAATGAGCAGTTCTTC. Protein sequence: CASSIGGGPLYNEQFF.

The chain links TRBV19 to TRBJ2-4, with no clear D. CDR3 length: 14 amino acids. Deletions cut 5 bases from V and 1 base from J, with 9 bases between. Germline V gives CDR1 LNHDA, CDR2 SQIVND (reference sequence). The CDR3 region has the DNA TGTGCCAGTAGTCATAAGGAGGCCAAAAACATTCAGTACTTC. Translated: CASSHKEAKNIQYF.

The rearrangement joins TRBV5-1 to TRBJ2-7; no reliable D call. CDR1 is SGHRS, CDR2 YFSETQ, per germline. V lost 4 bases and J 4 bases, leaving 12 bases between the germline ends. This CDR3 is 13 amino acids long. CDR3 loop: CASSEYPGYEQYF. The CDR3 DNA sequence: TGCGCCAGCAGCGAATACCCCGGGTACGAGCAGTACTTC.

The genes are TRBV19 and TRBJ2-1, with 9 bases matching TRBD1. The CDR3 runs 15 residues. Looked up from germline, CDR1 is LNHDA and CDR2 is SQIVND (reference sequence). J lost 10 bases, V lost 4 bases, and 11 bases had no gene match. DNA for the CDR3: TGTGCCAGTAGTAAACATAAACAGGGGGCTGAGGAGCAGTTCTTC. Amino acids: CASSKHKQGAEEQFF.

The rearrangement joins TRBV15 to TRBJ2-3, with TRBD2 identical over 13 bases. With V trimmed by 8 bases and J by 5 bases, 10 bases remained unmatched. This CDR3 spans 16 amino acids. The germline V gene has CDR1 LNHNV and CDR2 YYDKDF (reference sequence). CDR3: CATGYGLAGVIDTQYF. The CDR3 DNA reads as TGTGCCACCGGATATGGACTAGCGGGAGTGATAGATACGCAGTATTTT.

CDR3 in amino acids: CASSLQGQFNEKLFF. Written as DNA, the CDR3 is TGTGCCAGCTCACTCCAGGGACAGTTTAATGAAAAACTGTTTTTT. The chain has TRBV18 and TRBJ1-4; 7 bases match TRBD1. Germline V gives CDR1 KGHSH, CDR2 LQKENI. The CDR3 runs to 15 residues. V trimming: 4 bases; J trimming: 4 bases; junction bases outside the gene matches: 6.

In DNA, the CDR3 is TGTGCCAGCAGTGAGACAGGGTGGTACGAGCAGTACTTC. This sequence encodes CASSETGWYEQYF. The V call is TRBV6-1, the J call TRBJ2-7; 7 nucleotides line up with TRBD1. The CDR3 is 13 amino acids. Germline CDR1 reads MNHNS; CDR2 reads SASEGT. Trimming removed 3 bases from V and 4 bases from J; junction bases left unmatched: 3.

The V call is TRBV7-2, the J call TRBJ2-5; 9 nucleotides line up with TRBD2. The V gene end was trimmed by 1 base and the J gene end by 1 base; junction bases not matched to a gene: 7. The germline V gene encodes CDR1 SGHTA and CDR2 FQGNSA. This CDR3 contains 17 residues. The CDR3 loop reads CASSLVVAGEFQETQYF. The CDR3 DNA reads as TGTGCCAGCAGCTTAGTAGTAGCGGGGGAGTTCCAAGAGACCCAGTACTTC.

The rearrangement links TRBV4-1 to TRBJ1-2; 8 bases are a match to TRBD1. The CDR3 loop spans 17 amino acids. CDR1 is MGHRA, CDR2 YSYEKL, per germline. V lost 2 bases, J lost 0 bases, and 8 bases stayed unmatched. This CDR3 is CASSQTAIRGPNYGYTF. CDR3 nucleotide sequence: TGCGCCAGCAGCCAAACAGCGATCAGGGGGCCTAACTATGGCTACACCTTC.

The gene calls are TRBV10-2 and TRBJ1-5; no firm D call. With 5 bases removed from V and 11 bases from J, the gap between germline ends came to 19 bases. The germline V gene encodes CDR1 WSHSY and CDR2 SAAADI. There are 14 residues in the CDR3. In DNA form, the CDR3 reads TGCGCCAGCAGTTCCAATGGGGAGAGCGTTTCCCAGCATTTT. The encoded protein is CASSSNGESVSQHF.

The rearrangement joins TRBV6-5 to TRBJ2-1; the D gene is possibly TRBD2 (6 bases). The CDR3 length is 12 residues. With 2 bases removed from V and 8 bases from J, the gap between germline ends came to 7 bases. Germline-derived CDR1 and CDR2 are MNHEY and SVGAGI. CDR3 in DNA: TGTGCCAGCAGTTACGGGGGGTATGAGCAGTTCTTC. This encodes CASSYGGYEQFF.